This T cell receptor (beta chain) was captured by sequencing in a study of cytomegalovirus exposure and HLA in healthy donors. Study details: There were about 85 million unique TCRs (from HLA-typed donors) in an early data release. Findings and caveats of the study: The study labeled 164 TCR beta chains cytomegalovirus-associated. Productive status was seen about 87% or about 30% of the time for most TCR beta V segments in an earlier analysis.

The PCR employed 60 Vbeta primers together with 13 Jbeta primers. Some clones are missing from TCRdb's copy, which holds only in-frame ones; the method was immunoSEQ multiplex PCR. Of about 190,000 clones listed, about 80% are singletons. Samples came from healthy bone marrow donors. Remarks on this clone: Its antigen remains unidentified.

This CDR3 contains 18 residues. CDR1 and CDR2 from the germline V gene are SGHTA and FQGNSA. The V and J ends lost 3 bases and 5 bases respectively, with 22 bases between them. The sequence was collected from a woman in her thirties in good health and CMV-seronegative. The chain uses TRBV7-2 and TRBJ1-4; D might be TRBD1 (6 bases). The source material was PBMCs. CDR3 nucleotide sequence: TGTGCCAGCAGCTTGGAGCCCAGACAGGCCCCTCGGAATGAAAAACTGTTTTTT. Translating it yields CASSLEPRQAPRNEKLFF.